This T cell receptor (beta chain) was obtained from a study of cytomegalovirus exposure and HLA in healthy donors. PCR amplification relied on 60 Vbeta primers (plus 13 Jbeta primers). Produced via immunoSEQ multiplex PCR; TCRdb's table is partial and in-frame only. There are 130,000 to 150,000 clones in the sample; roughly 79% occur only once, and around 1% lies in the top ten. The germline V gene encodes CDR1 GTSNPN and CDR2 SVGIG (reference sequence). Deletions cut 0 bases from V and 3 bases from J, with 21 bases between. The CDR3 has 17 amino acids. As for this clone: What it binds is not known.

Study-level findings and limits: Later analysis showed TCR association rates varying by HLA locus, highest for DRB1 and lowest for HLA-C. It was shown in a later analysis that HLA-associated TCR beta chains were more clonally expanded than other, equally common chains.

The chain employs TRBV30 and TRBJ2-7; the D gene is possibly TRBD1 (5 bases). Sequences were obtained from PBMCs. The clonotype was recovered from a man in his late teens or twenties in good health and CMV-seronegative. The CDR3 region has the DNA TGTGCCTGGAGTGTACAGGCACAAAGAGGTTTGAACTACGAGCAGTACTTC. This sequence encodes CAWSVQAQRGLNYEQYF.